This T cell receptor (beta chain) was sequenced for a study of cytomegalovirus exposure and HLA in healthy donors. Study-wide points: Specificity for CMV antigens was confirmed in vitro for a few of the CMV-associated chains.

PCR was performed using 60 Vbeta and 13 Jbeta primers. Libraries were prepared by immunoSEQ multiplex PCR; TCRdb keeps only in-frame clonotypes and omits some of them. This sample yields tens of thousands of clones, of which 80% to 90% are seen a single time; roughly an eighth belongs to the top ten. V was pared by 4 bases and J by 4 bases, with 14 bases between. This CDR3 region has 14 residues. Looked up from germline, CDR1 is MNHEY and CDR2 is SMNVEV (reference sequence). Remarks on this clone: Its target is not known.

Sequenced material: PBMCs. This chain connects TRBV27 to TRBJ2-7, with D perhaps matching TRBD2 (6 bases). The clonotype originates from a woman in her twenties or thirties in good health and CMV-seropositive. In DNA form, the CDR3 reads TGTGCCAGCAGTTACGGGGGTCTCAGGTACGAGCAGTACTTC. Protein product: CASSYGGLRYEQYF.